One sample yielded the 24 T cell receptor beta chains listed below, sequenced in a study of blood T cell repertoires in COVID-19. Sequenced by immunoSEQ multiplex PCR; TCRdb stores in-frame clones only, minus some. This sample yields 83,000 or so clones, of which approximately 78% are seen a single time; 21% belongs to the top ten. The specimen sequenced was peripheral blood. These receptors were obtained from a human donor in a cohort sampled during active COVID-19.

For the CDR3, the DNA is TGCGCCAGCAGTCAACCGATGCTAGCGGGGCCCGCTGAAGAGACCCAGTACTTC. Translating it yields CASSQPMLAGPAEETQYF. This chain uses TRBV23-1 with TRBJ2-5, with TRBD2 matching 9 bases. TRBV23-1 qualifies as an ORF whose function is uncertain. The trim removed 2 bases at V and 3 bases at J, leaving 13 bases unmatched. CDR3 length equals 18 residues.

This chain uses TRBV19 with TRBJ1-2; TRBD1 matches 12 bases. This CDR3 is 21 amino acids long. Germline values: CDR1 LNHDA, CDR2 SQIVND (reference sequence). Germline trimming cut 6 bases from V and 2 bases from J; bases unmatched to any gene: 22. Written as DNA, the CDR3 is TGTGCCAGTAGCACCGGGACAGGGGGCGGGATGTTCGATCTTTACAACTATGGCTACACCTTC. Its protein is CASSTGTGGGMFDLYNYGYTF.

V usage is TRBV27 and J usage is TRBJ1-2; 8 bases line up with TRBD1. The CDR3 extends over 14 amino acids. Germline loops: CDR1 MNHEY, CDR2 SMNVEV (reference sequence). After removal of 6 bases from V and 4 bases from J, the junction contained 7 bases not matched to a gene. For the CDR3, the DNA is TGTGCCAGCAGCCAACAGGGGGGATCCTATGGCTACACCTTC. Its translation is CASSQQGGSYGYTF.

The J gene is TRBJ2-7, the V gene TRBV7-6; TRBD2 matches 14 bases. The V segment lost 5 bases and the J segment 2 bases; nucleotides outside the gene matches: 2. The CDR3 spans 15 residues. The germline gives CDR1 SGHVS, CDR2 FNYEAQ. This chain's CDR3 is CASSPTSGGAYEQYF. CDR3 DNA sequence: TGTGCCAGCAGCCCGACTAGCGGGGGGGCCTACGAGCAGTACTTC.

This clone was counted a few times. This chain connects TRBV7-9 to TRBJ2-3, with 10 bases lining up with TRBD2. Germline V gene lookup returns CDR1 SEHNR and CDR2 FQNEAQ (reference sequence). The CDR3 covers 13 residues. V lost 5 bases to trimming and J lost 8 bases; unmatched junction nucleotides: 4. DNA for the CDR3: TGTGCCAGCAGCCCTCGACTAGCGGGTACGCAGTATTTT. Encoded protein: CASSPRLAGTQYF.

This chain uses TRBV11-2 with TRBJ1-3, with D uncertain. CDR3 length: 13 residues. Trimming cost V 2 bases and J 4 bases, with 6 bases left between them. The germline gives CDR1 SGHAT, CDR2 FQNNGV. In DNA form, the CDR3 reads TGTGCCAGCAGCTTAAGACAAGGAAACACCATATATTTT. This sequence encodes CASSLRQGNTIYF.

This chain uses TRBV3-1 (or the pseudogene TRBV3-2) with TRBJ2-7; D gene unclear. V dropped 6 bases and J dropped 2 bases, with 5 bases sitting between them. The length of the CDR3 is 11 residues. The V gene's germline CDR1 is LGHDT and CDR2 YNNKEL (reference sequence). DNA of the CDR3: TGTGCCAGCAGTTCCGCCTACGAGCAGTACTTC. Amino acids: CASSSAYEQYF.

The V gene is TRBV18, the J gene TRBJ1-6; D is possibly TRBD1 (6 bases). The CDR3 has 15 amino acids. The germline V and J ends were trimmed by 1 base and 8 bases, with 12 bases remaining between them. Germline lookup yields CDR1 KGHSH and CDR2 LQKENI. CDR3 DNA: TGTGCCAGCTCACCACTAGGGGGTCCCGATTCACCCCTCCACTTT. Encoded protein: CASSPLGGPDSPLHF.

The V call is TRBV25-1, the J call TRBJ1-1; D may be TRBD1 (5 bases). Germline loops: CDR1 MGHDK, CDR2 SYGVNS. Trimming pared 1 base from V and 5 bases from J, leaving 14 bases between. This CDR3 is built from 15 residues. As DNA, the CDR3 is TGTGCCAGCAGTGAATGGGCAGGGTCTCGGACTGAAGCTTTCTTT. This encodes CASSEWAGSRTEAFF.

The V call is TRBV28, the J call TRBJ2-1, with unresolved D. V lost 3 bases and J 10 bases, leaving 7 bases between the germline ends. This CDR3 region has 11 residues. Germline CDR1 MDHEN, CDR2 SYDVKM. The CDR3 sequence: CASSFRQEQFF. CDR3 in DNA: TGTGCCAGCAGTTTCAGACAAGAGCAGTTCTTC.

This clone was seen a handful of times. The rearrangement links TRBV28 to TRBJ1-4; the match to TRBD1 covers 12 bases. Unmatched junction bases numbered 10, after V lost 6 bases and J lost 2 bases. This CDR3 region has 18 residues. From germline, CDR1 is MDHEN and CDR2 SYDVKM. The CDR3 DNA is TGTGCCAGCAGCCCCCGACCGGGACAGGGGGCGACTAATGAAAAACTGTTTTTT. Amino acid sequence: CASSPRPGQGATNEKLFF.

This clone was detected only once. This CDR3 reads CASRGTGAPTEAFF. CDR3 DNA: TGTGCCAGCAGAGGGACAGGGGCCCCCACTGAAGCTTTCTTT. The chain combines TRBV5-6 with TRBJ1-1, with TRBD1 identical over 10 bases. The CDR3 sequence is 14 residues long. Losses at the gene ends were 5 bases for V and 4 bases for J; bases not matched to a gene: 5. Germline CDR1 and CDR2: SGHDT and YYEEEE.

V is TRBV9 and J is TRBJ2-1; TRBD2 agrees at 10 bases. CDR3 size: 15 residues. Per germline, CDR1 SGDLS and CDR2 YYNGEE. With V trimmed by 3 bases and J by 5 bases, 5 bases remained unmatched. The CDR3 sequence is CASSALAGDNNEQFF. The CDR3 DNA reads TGTGCCAGCAGCGCCCTAGCGGGGGATAACAATGAGCAGTTCTTC.

The chain combines TRBV5-5 with TRBJ2-7, with TRBD1 identical over 7 bases. The CDR3 runs to 16 residues. CDR1 and CDR2 from the germline V gene are SGHKS and YYEKEE (reference sequence). J lost 6 bases, V lost 0 bases, and 12 bases had no gene match. The CDR3 bases are TGTGCCAGCAGCTTGGTGGAGACAGGGCCGCGGTCCGAGCAGTACTTC. It is translated as CASSLVETGPRSEQYF.

The chain recombines TRBV27 with TRBJ2-3; the D gene is possibly TRBD1 (5 bases). The CDR3 covers 14 residues. Trimming removed 4 bases at V and 2 bases at J, with 10 bases between. Germline CDR1 and CDR2: MNHEY and SMNVEV (reference sequence). The CDR3 DNA is TGTGCCAGCAGTTCCGACAGCTACACAGATACGCAGTATTTT. Encoded protein: CASSSDSYTDTQYF.

Only a few counts were recorded for this clone. Other DNA variants within this sample encode the same CDR3. V and J are TRBV6-6 and TRBJ2-7; TRBD1 agrees at 8 bases. The CDR3 has 13 amino acids. The ends lost 8 bases at V and 3 bases at J; junction bases unmatched: 6. Germline V CDR1 and CDR2: MNHNY, SVGAGI (reference sequence). The CDR3 nucleotides are TGTGCCAGCTCGAGGGACAGGAGCTACGAGCAGTACTTC. Protein product: CASSRDRSYEQYF.

The chain links TRBV7-6 to TRBJ2-1, with 8 positions matching TRBD1. The CDR3 totals 16 residues. V dropped 1 base and J dropped 4; count of bases not matched to a gene: 6. Germline V gene data show CDR1 as SGHVS and CDR2 as FNYEAQ. The CDR3 protein is CASSLVSGGSYNEQFF. CDR3 nucleotides: TGTGCCAGCAGCTTAGTTTCAGGGGGCAGTTACAATGAGCAGTTCTTC.

The table lists this clone with many counts. The rearrangement uses TRBV2 and TRBJ2-5; possible D gene TRBD1, 6 bases. The CDR3 totals 14 residues. Germline V gene data show CDR1 as SNHLY and CDR2 as FYNNEI. V lost 7 bases and J 0 bases, leaving 12 bases between the germline ends. Here the CDR3 DNA reads TGTGCCAGCACCAAAGGGACATACCAAGAGACCCAGTACTTC. It specifies CASTKGTYQETQYF. Supplemented by reference TRBV2 and TRBJ2-5, the full variable domain reads EPEVTQTPSHQVTQMGQEVILRCVPISNHLYFYWYRQILGQKVEFLVSFYNNEISEKSEIFDDQFSVERPDGSNFTLKIRSTKLEDSAMYFCASTKGTYQETQYFGPGTRLLVL.

The chain combines TRBV10-1 with TRBJ2-3, with 10 positions matching TRBD2. CDR3 size: 20 residues. Germline assignment: CDR1 WNHNN and CDR2 SYGVQD (reference sequence). V dropped 0 bases and J dropped 3; count of bases not matched to a gene: 15. The CDR3 DNA sequence: TGCGCCAGCAGTGAGTCAGGGGGTGGCCTGACTAGCGGGCCGACAGATACGCAGTATTTT. This translates into CASSESGGGLTSGPTDTQYF.

The V gene is TRBV2, the J gene TRBJ2-1; 10 nucleotides agree with TRBD1. CDR1 is SNHLY and CDR2 is FYNNEI in the germline V gene. The CDR3 spans 14 residues. Trimming cost V 8 bases and J 6 bases; bases outside gene matches: 7. CDR3 coding DNA: TGTGCCAGCCAACGGGACAGGGGTCCCAATGAGCAGTTCTTC. It codes for CASQRDRGPNEQFF.

V and J are TRBV4-2 and TRBJ1-5; TRBD1 is a possible D gene (5 bases). This CDR3 is 15 amino acids long. The germline gives CDR1 LGHNA, CDR2 YNFKEQ. V lost 4 bases and J lost 1, with 11 bases in between. The CDR3 nucleotides are TGTGCCAGCAGCCTAGACAGATCGAGCAATCAGCCCCAGCATTTT. This gives the protein CASSLDRSSNQPQHF.

This chain links TRBV7-5 with TRBJ2-2; TRBD1, the D gene given by the table, was not confirmed from the DNA. TRBV7-5 corresponds to a pseudogene. The CDR3 totals 15 residues. CDR3 sequence: CARSCQGVGTGELFF. Here the CDR3 DNA reads TGTGCCAGAAGCTGTCAGGGGGTGGGTACCGGGGAGCTGTTTTTT.

The chain carries TRBV5-1 and TRBJ2-2; 10 positions match TRBD2. Germline V gives CDR1 SGHRS, CDR2 YFSETQ. V lost 0 bases and J lost 6; bases outside the gene matches: 2. This CDR3 region has 15 residues. The CDR3 loop reads CASSLDTSGAGELFF. The CDR3, as DNA: TGCGCCAGCAGCTTGGATACTAGCGGGGCCGGGGAGCTGTTTTTT.

CDR3 in DNA: TGCAGCGTGGAGGGGTGGCGGAATGGCTACACCTTC. Translation gives CSVEGWRNGYTF. The chain links TRBV29-1 to TRBJ1-2; TRBD1 might be the D (5 bases). The CDR3 spans 12 residues. Trimming stripped 6 bases from V and 6 bases from J, with 14 bases between. Germline V lookup: CDR1 SQVTM, CDR2 ANQGSEA.